Shown below are 9 T cell receptor beta chains from a single sample sequenced in a study of low-dose radiotherapy and immunotherapy resistance in tumors. The time point: before trial treatment. Gene-specific TRAV and TRBV primers were used for first-strand cDNA, covering alpha and beta chains. It was with a constant-region primer and a V-primer adapter that TCRs were amplified over about 20 PCR cycles. TCRdb called the reads again in MiXCR, with one record for every CDR3 protein. The sample has tens of thousands of distinct CDR3 sequences, 20% to 25% seen once. The specimen comprised PBMCs, sampled before treatment. These receptors came from a male donor with prostate cancer.

The table lists this clonotype with many counts. The rearrangement joins TRBV5-1 to TRBJ2-1, with TRBD2 matching over 9 bases. V lost 0 bases and J lost 4; bases outside the gene matches: 2. The CDR3 is 15 residues long. Germline CDR1 and CDR2: SGHRS and YFSETQ. The chain's CDR3 is CASSLGSGGYNEQFF. The CDR3 nucleotides are TGCGCCAGCAGCTTGGGTAGCGGGGGTTACAATGAGCAGTTCTTC. Filled out from reference TRBV5-1 and TRBJ2-1, the complete variable domain reads KAGVTQTPRYLIKTRGQQVTLSCSPISGHRSVSWYQQTPGQGLQFLFEYFSETQRNKGNFPGRFSGRQFSNSRSEMNVSTLELGDSALYLCASSLGSGGYNEQFFGPGTRLTVL.

The chain joins TRBV14 to TRBJ2-7; D gene ambiguous. The CDR3 contains 15 residues. Germline CDR1 reads SGHDN; CDR2 reads FVKESK. Trimming left V 1 base short and J 2 bases short, with 12 bases between. The CDR3 spells CASSQVWGGAYEQYF. CDR3 DNA sequence: TGTGCCAGCAGCCAAGTCTGGGGTGGGGCCTACGAGCAGTACTTC.

V and J are TRBV6-2 or TRBV6-3 and TRBJ1-1; weak D call: TRBD1 (6 bases). Germline V CDR1 and CDR2: MNHEY, SVGEGT. V was trimmed by 7 bases and J by 4 bases, leaving 10 bases between them. The CDR3 is made up of 12 amino acids. The CDR3 protein is CASMWGATEAFF. CDR3 nucleotides: TGTGCCAGCATGTGGGGGGCCACTGAAGCTTTCTTT.

This clonotype was detected many times. The chain joins TRBV30 to TRBJ1-2, with D perhaps matching TRBD1 (5 bases). The V end lost 0 bases, the J end lost 8 bases, and 13 bases lay between the germline ends. This CDR3 comprises 13 residues. The germline V gene encodes CDR1 GTSNPN and CDR2 SVGIG (reference sequence). The CDR3, as DNA: TGTGCCTGGAGTGTTGGTCAGGGTGGCGGCTACACCTTC. Amino acids: CAWSVGQGGGYTF.

This clonotype has just one count. With a far larger clone one base away, a read error is the likely cause. The V gene is TRBV5-1, the J gene TRBJ2-7; 9 bases agree with TRBD2. V was pared by 4 bases and J by 7 bases, with 15 bases of the junction left unmatched. Germline CDR1 is SGHRS and CDR2 is YFSETQ. This CDR3 comprises 16 residues. The CDR3 region is CASSDYSGSMVNEQYF. The CDR3 nucleotides are TGCGCCAGCAGCGACTATAGCGGGAGTATGGTCAATGAGCAGTACTTC. Drawing the rest from reference TRBV5-1 and TRBJ2-7, the complete variable domain is KAGVTQTPRYLIKTRGQQVTLSCSPISGHRSVSWYQQTPGQGLQFLFEYFSETQRNKGNFPGRFSGRQFSNSRSEMNVSTLELGDSALYLCASSDYSGSMVNEQYFGPGTRLTVT.

The chain has TRBV5-4 and TRBJ2-1, with 12 nucleotides matching TRBD1. The CDR3 sequence is 16 residues long. Trimming took 4 bases from V and 10 from J; bases not matched to a gene: 12. Germline V lookup: CDR1 SGHNT, CDR2 YYREEE (reference sequence). The CDR3 coding sequence is TGTGCCAGCAGCGGACCGGGACAGGGGGCCTCCGGGGAGCAGTTCTTC. This translates into CASSGPGQGASGEQFF.

V usage is TRBV5-8 and J usage is TRBJ1-4; D perhaps matches TRBD1 (5 bases). V was clipped by 3 bases and J by 7 bases, with 16 bases between them. In germline, CDR1 is SGHTS, CDR2 YDEGEE. The CDR3 consists of 15 residues. DNA for the CDR3: TGTGCCAGCAGCTCCTTAACTTGGCAGGGTGAAAAACTGTTTTTT. Encoded protein: CASSSLTWQGEKLFF.

Comments on this clonotype: This likely traces to a read error, being one base from a far larger clone. The gene calls are TRBV28 and TRBJ2-1; D gene uncertain. Trimming cost V 10 bases and J 10 bases, with 14 bases left between them. Germline V gene lookup returns CDR1 MDHEN and CDR2 SYDVKM. This CDR3 region has 11 residues. CDR3 DNA: TGTGCCACTACGGTCAGCTACGAGCAGTTCTTC. Amino acid sequence: CATTVSYEQFF.

The table lists this clonotype with many counts. The J gene is TRBJ2-1, the V gene TRBV29-1, with D possibly TRBD2 on 5 matching bases. The CDR3 consists of 14 residues. Germline V CDR1 and CDR2: SQVTM, ANQGSEA. Trimming shortened V by 5 bases and J by 0 bases, and 11 bases separated the two germline ends. The CDR3 region is CSVIRGSSYNEQFF. Here the CDR3 DNA reads TGCAGCGTTATCCGGGGAAGCTCCTACAATGAGCAGTTCTTC.